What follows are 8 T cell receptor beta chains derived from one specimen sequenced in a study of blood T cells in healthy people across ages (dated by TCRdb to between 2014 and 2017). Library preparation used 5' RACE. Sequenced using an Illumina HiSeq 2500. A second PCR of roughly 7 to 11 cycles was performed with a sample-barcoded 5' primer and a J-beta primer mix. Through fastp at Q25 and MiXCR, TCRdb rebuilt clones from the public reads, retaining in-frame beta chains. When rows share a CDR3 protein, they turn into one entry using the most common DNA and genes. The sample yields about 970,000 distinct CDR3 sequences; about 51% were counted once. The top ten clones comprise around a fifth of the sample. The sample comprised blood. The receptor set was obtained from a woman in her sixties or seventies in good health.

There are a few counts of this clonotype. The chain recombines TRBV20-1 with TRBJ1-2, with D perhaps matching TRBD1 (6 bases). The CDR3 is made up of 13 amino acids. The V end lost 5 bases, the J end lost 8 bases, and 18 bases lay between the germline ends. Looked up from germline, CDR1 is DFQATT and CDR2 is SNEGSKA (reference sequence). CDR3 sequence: CSARWGAIWGYTF. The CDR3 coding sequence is TGCAGTGCTCGCTGGGGGGCCATCTGGGGCTACACCTTC.

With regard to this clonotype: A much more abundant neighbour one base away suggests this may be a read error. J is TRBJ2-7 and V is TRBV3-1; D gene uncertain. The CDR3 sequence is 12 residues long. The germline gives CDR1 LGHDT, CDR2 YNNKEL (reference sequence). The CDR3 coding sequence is TGTGCCAGCAGCCAAGTAACCTACGGGCAGTACTTC. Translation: CASSQVTYGQYF.

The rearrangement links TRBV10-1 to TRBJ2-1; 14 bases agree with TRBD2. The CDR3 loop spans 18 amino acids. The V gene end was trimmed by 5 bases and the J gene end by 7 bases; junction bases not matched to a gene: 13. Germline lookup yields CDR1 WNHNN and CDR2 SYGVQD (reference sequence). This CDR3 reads CASSLTSGRATGMNEQFF. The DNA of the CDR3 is TGCGCCAGCAGTTTGACTAGCGGGAGGGCCACAGGTATGAATGAGCAGTTCTTC.

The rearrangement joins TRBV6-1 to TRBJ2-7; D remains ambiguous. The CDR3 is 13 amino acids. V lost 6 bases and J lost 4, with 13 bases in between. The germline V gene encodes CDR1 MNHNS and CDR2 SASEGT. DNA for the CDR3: TGTGCCAGCAGCCGAGAGAGAAGATACGAGCAGTACTTC. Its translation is CASSRERRYEQYF.

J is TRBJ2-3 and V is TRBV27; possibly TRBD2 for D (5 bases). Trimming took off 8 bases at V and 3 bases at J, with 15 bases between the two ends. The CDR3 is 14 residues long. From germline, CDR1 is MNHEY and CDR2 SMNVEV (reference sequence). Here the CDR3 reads CASRAFRRTDTQYF. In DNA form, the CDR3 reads TGTGCCAGCCGGGCCTTTAGGAGGACAGATACGCAGTATTTT.

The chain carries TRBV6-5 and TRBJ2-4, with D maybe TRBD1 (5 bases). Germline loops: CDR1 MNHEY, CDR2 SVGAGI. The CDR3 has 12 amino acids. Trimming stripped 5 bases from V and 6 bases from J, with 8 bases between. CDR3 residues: CASSRDRNIQYF. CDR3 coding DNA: TGTGCCAGCAGTCGAGACAGAAACATTCAGTACTTC.

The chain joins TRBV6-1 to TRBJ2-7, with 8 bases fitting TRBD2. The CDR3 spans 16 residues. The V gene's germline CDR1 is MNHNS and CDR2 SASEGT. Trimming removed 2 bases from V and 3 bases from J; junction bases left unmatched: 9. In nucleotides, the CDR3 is TGTGCCAGCAGTGAAAGGGGGAGCGGGAGAATCTACGAGCAGTACTTC. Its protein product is CASSERGSGRIYEQYF.

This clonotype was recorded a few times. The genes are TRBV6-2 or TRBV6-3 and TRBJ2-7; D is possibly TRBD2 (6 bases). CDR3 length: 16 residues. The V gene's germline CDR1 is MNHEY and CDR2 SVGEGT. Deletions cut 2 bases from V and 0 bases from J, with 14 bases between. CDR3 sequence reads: CASSYGSQRASYEQYF. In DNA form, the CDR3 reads TGTGCCAGCAGTTACGGATCCCAGCGGGCCTCCTACGAGCAGTACTTC.